This TCR beta chain is from a study of CD8 T cells in ankylosing spondylitis. This clonotype was recorded at least ten times. The CDR3 sequence is 12 residues long. The V end was cut by 6 bases, the J end by 6 bases, with 9 bases between. From the 5' RACE reads, TCRdb called clonotypes with MiXCR, one entry per CDR3 protein. The repertoire holds about 39,000 distinct CDR3 sequences, with 9% to 12% as singletons. Sequenced material: blood, either unsorted or a sorted T cell fraction (not recorded which). J is TRBJ1-5 and V is TRBV12-3 or TRBV12-4; D is undetermined. This receptor was taken from a male donor with ankylosing spondylitis or in good health (not recorded which). The CDR3 nucleotides are TGTGCCAGCAGGGAGTTCGGTCAGCCCCAGCATTTT. It specifies CASREFGQPQHF.